This T cell receptor beta chain was observed in a study of lymphopenia after photon versus proton radiotherapy. With respect to this clone: Its specificity is not known.

Method: immunoSEQ multiplex PCR; TCRdb's copy keeps in-frame clones and lacks some. Of 65,000 or so clones listed, about nine tenths are singletons. Study findings and constraints: Oligoclonal CD8+ Temra expansion after nadir drove photon patients' diversity drop. Post-nadir TCR diversity decline inversely tracked overall survival among those who died. Under photons, naive T cells and diversity fell while effector/memory populations rose.

The clonotype comes from an older man with esophageal cancer. The specimen comprised peripheral blood, sampled from a patient treated with proton-based radiotherapy.

The CDR3 is CASSLLYGAYEQYF. CDR3 coding DNA: TGTGCCAGCAGCTTGTTGTACGGAGCCTACGAGCAGTACTTC. This chain connects TRBV5-5 to TRBJ2-7; D not resolved. The CDR3 consists of 14 residues. From germline, CDR1 is SGHKS and CDR2 YYEKEE (reference sequence). The germline V and J ends were trimmed by 1 base and 2 bases, with 10 bases remaining between them.